This T cell receptor (beta chain) was identified in a study of T cell responses to AZD1222 COVID-19 vaccine. Some clones are missing from TCRdb's copy, which holds only in-frame ones; the method was immunoSEQ multiplex PCR. There are under 100,000 clones in the sample; approximately 89% occur only once, and roughly 15% lies in the top ten. Trimming took 10 bases from V and 9 from J; bases not matched to a gene: 10. This CDR3 is built from 12 residues. This clone was observed once. Antigen specificity is unknown. Study conclusions and caveats: Two doses of AZD1222 preceded a rise in Spike-specific TCR breadth and depth. Clonal diversity may have been underestimated in mostly white British donors. Vaccine-associated CD4 TCRs spanned spike, dominant at 160-218 and 743-854. At study baseline, merely six AZD1222 recipients were seropositive.

Material: peripheral blood, obtained on day 0 of AZD1222 vaccination. The origin of this receptor is an adult in good health. The J gene is TRBJ1-2, the V gene TRBV6-7; 8 bases line up with TRBD1. TRBV6-7 qualifies as an ORF whose function is uncertain. The CDR3 sequence is CAIGTGRGCYTF. Here the CDR3 DNA reads TGTGCCATCGGGACAGGCCGCGGATGCTACACCTTC.